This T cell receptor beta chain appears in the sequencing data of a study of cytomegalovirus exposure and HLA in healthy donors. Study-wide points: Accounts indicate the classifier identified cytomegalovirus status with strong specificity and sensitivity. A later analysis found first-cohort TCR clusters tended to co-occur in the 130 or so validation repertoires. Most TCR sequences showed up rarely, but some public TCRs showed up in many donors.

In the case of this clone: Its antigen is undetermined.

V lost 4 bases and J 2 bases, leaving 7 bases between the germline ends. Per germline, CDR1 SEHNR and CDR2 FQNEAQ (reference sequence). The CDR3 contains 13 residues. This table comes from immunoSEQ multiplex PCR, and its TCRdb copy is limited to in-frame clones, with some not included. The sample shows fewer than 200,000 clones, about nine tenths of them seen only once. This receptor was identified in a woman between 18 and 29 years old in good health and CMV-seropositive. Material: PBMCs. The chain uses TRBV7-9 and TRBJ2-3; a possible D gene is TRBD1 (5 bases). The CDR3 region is CASSWGITDTQYF. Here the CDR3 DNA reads TGTGCCAGCAGCTGGGGCATCACAGATACGCAGTATTTT.